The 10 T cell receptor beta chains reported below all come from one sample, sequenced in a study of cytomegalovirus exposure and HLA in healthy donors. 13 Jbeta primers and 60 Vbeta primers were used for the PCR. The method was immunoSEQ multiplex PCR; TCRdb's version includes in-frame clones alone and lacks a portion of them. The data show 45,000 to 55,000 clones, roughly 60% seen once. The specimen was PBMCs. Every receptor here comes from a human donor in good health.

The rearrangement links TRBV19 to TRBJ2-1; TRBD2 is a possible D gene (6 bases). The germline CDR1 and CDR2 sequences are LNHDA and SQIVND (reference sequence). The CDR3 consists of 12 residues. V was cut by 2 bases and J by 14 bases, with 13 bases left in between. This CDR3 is CASSISGRGEFF. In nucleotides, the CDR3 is TGTGCCAGTAGTATAAGTGGGCGGGGTGAGTTCTTC. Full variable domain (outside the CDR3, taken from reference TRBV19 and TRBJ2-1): DGGITQSPKYLFRKEGQNVTLSCEQNLNHDAMYWYRQDPGQGLRLIYYSQIVNDFQKGDIAEGYSVSREKKESFPLTVTSAQKNPTAFYLCASSISGRGEFFGPGTRLTVL.

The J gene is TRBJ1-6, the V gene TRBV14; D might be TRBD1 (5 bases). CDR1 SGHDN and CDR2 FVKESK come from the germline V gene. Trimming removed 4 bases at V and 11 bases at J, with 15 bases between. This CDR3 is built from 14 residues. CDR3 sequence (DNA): TGTGCCAGCAGCCCTAAACAGGTCGTGGCACCCCTCCACTTT. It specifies CASSPKQVVAPLHF.

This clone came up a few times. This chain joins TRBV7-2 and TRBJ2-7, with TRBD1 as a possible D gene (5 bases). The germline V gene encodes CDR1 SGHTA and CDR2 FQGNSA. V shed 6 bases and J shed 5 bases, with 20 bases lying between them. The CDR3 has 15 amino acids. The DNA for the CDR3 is TGTGCCAGCAGTCCCTCCGGACAAATTGGGAACGAGCAGTACTTC. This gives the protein CASSPSGQIGNEQYF.

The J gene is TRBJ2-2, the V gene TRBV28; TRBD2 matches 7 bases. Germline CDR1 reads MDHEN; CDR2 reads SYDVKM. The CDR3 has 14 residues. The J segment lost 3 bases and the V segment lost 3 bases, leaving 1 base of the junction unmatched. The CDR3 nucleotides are TGTGCCAGCAGTTTGGGACTACACACCGGGGAGCTGTTTTTT. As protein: CASSLGLHTGELFF. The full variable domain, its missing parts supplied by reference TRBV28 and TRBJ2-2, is DVKVTQSSRYLVKRTGEKVFLECVQDMDHENMFWYRQDPGLGLRLIYFSYDVKMKEKGDIPEGYSVSREKKERFSLILESASTNQTSMYLCASSLGLHTGELFFGEGSRLTVL.

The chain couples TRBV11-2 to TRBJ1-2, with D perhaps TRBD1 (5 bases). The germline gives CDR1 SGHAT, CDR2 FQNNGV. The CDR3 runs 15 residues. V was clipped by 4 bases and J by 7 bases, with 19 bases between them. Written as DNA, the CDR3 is TGTGCCAGCAGCTCACCCTCCTATCTGGGGGGTGGCTACACCTTC. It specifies CASSSPSYLGGGYTF.

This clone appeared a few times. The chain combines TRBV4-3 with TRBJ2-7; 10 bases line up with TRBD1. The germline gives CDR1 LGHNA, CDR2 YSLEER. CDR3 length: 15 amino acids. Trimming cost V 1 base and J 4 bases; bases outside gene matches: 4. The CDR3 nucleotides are TGCGCCAGCAGCCAAGCCTGGGACAGGGGTTACGAGCAGTACTTC. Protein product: CASSQAWDRGYEQYF.

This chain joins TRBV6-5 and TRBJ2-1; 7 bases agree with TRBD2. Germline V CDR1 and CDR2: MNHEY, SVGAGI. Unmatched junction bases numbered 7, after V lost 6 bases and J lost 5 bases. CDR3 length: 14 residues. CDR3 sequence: CASRSPLADNEQFF. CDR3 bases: TGTGCCAGCAGATCCCCTCTAGCGGACAATGAGCAGTTCTTC.

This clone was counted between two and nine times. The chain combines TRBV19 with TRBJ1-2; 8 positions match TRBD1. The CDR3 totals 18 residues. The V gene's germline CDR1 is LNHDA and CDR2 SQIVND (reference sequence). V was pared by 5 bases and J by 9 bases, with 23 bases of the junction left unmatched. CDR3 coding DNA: TGTGCCAGTAGTGCTGGATGGAAAACGACAGGGGCGCTTTATCGCTACACCTTC. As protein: CASSAGWKTTGALYRYTF.

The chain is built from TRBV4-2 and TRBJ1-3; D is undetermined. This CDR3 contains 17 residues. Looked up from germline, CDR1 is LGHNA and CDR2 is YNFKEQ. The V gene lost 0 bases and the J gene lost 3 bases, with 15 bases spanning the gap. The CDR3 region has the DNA TGTGCCAGCAGCCAAGAGGCGGGTCGGGGAAGTGGAAACACCATATATTTT. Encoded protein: CASSQEAGRGSGNTIYF.

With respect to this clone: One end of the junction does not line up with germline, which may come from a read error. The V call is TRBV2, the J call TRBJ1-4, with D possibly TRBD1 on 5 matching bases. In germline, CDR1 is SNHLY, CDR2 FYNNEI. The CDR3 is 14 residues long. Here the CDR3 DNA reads TGTGCCAGCAGTGAACCGGGGACTACTGAAAAACTGTTTTTT. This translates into CASSEPGTTEKLFF.